This T cell receptor (beta chain) emerged from a study of regulatory T cells in long-lasting Graves disease. Study results and limitations: Persistent disease preferred TRBV28, TRBJ1-2 and TRBJ2-5.

The TCR beta library used iRepertoire HTBI primers with Arm-PCR amplification of CDR3. TCRdb re-called the multiplex PCR reads through MiXCR, storing one row per CDR3 protein. The table shows approximately 230,000 distinct CDR3 sequences, with approximately 20% occurring only once. The time point was: newly diagnosed GD, antithyroid drugs for less than 3 months. PBMC RNA served as the TCR library source. Concerning this clonotype: The antigen remains unidentified. A far larger clone is off by one base, so a read error is likely.

The V gene end was trimmed by 4 bases and the J gene end by 10 bases; junction bases not matched to a gene: 13. CDR1 is PRHDT and CDR2 is FYEKMQ in the germline V gene (reference sequence). This CDR3 spans 15 amino acids. The TCR sequence derives from a female donor with Graves disease. Sequenced material: peripheral blood mononuclear cells (PBMCs), taken at new diagnosis, from a patient treated with antithyroid drugs. The J gene is TRBJ2-1, the V gene TRBV13, with 7 bases that match TRBD1. The CDR3 region is CASSSPQDRSYEQFF. In DNA form, the CDR3 reads TGTGCCAGCAGCTCCCCGCAGGACAGGTCCTACGAGCAGTTCTTC.